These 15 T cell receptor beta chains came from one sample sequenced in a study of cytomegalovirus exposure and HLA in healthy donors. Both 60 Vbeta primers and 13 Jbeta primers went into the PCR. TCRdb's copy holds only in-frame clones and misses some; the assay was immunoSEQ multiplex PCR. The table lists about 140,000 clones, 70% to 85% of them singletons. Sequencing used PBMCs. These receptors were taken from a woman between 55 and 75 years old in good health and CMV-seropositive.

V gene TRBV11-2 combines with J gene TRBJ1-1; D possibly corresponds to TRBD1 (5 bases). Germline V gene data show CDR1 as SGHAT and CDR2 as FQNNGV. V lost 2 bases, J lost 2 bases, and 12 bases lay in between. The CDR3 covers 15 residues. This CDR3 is CASSLRRGGNTEAFF. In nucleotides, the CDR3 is TGTGCCAGCAGCTTAAGAAGGGGTGGAAACACTGAAGCTTTCTTT.

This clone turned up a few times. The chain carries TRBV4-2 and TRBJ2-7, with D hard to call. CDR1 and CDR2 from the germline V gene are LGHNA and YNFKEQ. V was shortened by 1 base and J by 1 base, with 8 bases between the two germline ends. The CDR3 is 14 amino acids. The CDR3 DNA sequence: TGTGCCAGCAGCCAAGGGTGGCAATCCTACGAGCAGTACTTC. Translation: CASSQGWQSYEQYF.

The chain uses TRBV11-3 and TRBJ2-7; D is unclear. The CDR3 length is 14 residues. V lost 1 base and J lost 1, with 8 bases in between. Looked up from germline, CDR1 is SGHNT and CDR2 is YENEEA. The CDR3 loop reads CASSLGGLSYEQYF. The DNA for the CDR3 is TGTGCCAGCAGCTTAGGCGGCCTATCCTACGAGCAGTACTTC.

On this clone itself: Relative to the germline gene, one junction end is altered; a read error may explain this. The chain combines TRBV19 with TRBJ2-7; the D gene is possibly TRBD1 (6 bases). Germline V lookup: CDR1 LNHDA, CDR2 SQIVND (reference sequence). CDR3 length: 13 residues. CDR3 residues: CASNCRRDNDSLF. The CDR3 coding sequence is TGTGCCAGTAACTGTAGAAGGGACAACGATAGTCTATTC.

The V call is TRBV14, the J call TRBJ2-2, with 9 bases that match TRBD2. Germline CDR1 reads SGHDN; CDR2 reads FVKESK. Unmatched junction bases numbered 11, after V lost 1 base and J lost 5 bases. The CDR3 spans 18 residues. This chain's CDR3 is CASSQGGRGFDLTGELFF. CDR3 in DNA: TGTGCCAGCAGCCAAGGCGGGAGGGGATTTGACCTTACCGGGGAGCTGTTTTTT.

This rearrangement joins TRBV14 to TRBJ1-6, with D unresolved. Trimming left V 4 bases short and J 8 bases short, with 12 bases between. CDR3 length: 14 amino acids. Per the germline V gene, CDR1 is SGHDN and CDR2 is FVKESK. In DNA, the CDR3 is TGTGCCAGCAGCCCTACCCACCACGATTCACCCCTCCACTTT. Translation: CASSPTHHDSPLHF.

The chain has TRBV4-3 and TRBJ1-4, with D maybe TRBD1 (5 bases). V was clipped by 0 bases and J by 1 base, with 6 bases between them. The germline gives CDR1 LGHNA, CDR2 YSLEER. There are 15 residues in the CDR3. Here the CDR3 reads CASSQEGVTNEKLFF. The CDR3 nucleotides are TGCGCCAGCAGCCAAGAAGGGGTAACTAATGAAAAACTGTTTTTT.

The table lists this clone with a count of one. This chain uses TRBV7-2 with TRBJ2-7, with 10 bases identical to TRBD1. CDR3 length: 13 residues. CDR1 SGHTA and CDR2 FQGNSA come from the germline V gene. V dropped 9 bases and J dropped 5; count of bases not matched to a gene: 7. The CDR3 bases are TGTGCCAGTGCGGGACAGGGGAACGACGAGCAGTACTTC. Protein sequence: CASAGQGNDEQYF.

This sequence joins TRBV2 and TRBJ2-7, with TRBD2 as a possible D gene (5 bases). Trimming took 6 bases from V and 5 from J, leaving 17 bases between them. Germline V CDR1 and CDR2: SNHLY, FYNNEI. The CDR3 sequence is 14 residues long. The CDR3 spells CASSKGAGTNEQYF. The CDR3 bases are TGTGCCAGCAGCAAGGGAGCAGGTACCAACGAGCAGTACTTC.

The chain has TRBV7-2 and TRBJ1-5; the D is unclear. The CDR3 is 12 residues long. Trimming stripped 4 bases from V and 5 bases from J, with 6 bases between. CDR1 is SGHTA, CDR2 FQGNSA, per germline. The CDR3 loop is CASSSEYQPQHF. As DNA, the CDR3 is TGTGCCAGCAGCTCGGAGTATCAGCCCCAGCATTTT.

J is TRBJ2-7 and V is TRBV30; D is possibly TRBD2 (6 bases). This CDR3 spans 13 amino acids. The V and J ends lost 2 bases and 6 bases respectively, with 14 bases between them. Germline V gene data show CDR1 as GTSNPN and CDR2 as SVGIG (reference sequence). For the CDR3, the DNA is TGTGCCTGGAGTTGGGGGGAATACGGCGAGCAGTACTTC. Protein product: CAWSWGEYGEQYF. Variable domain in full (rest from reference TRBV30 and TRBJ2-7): SQTIHQWPATLVQPVGSPLSLECTVEGTSNPNLYWYRQAAGRGLQLLFYSVGIGQISSEVPQNLSASRPQDRQFILSSKKLLLSDSGFYLCAWSWGEYGEQYFGPGTRLTVT.

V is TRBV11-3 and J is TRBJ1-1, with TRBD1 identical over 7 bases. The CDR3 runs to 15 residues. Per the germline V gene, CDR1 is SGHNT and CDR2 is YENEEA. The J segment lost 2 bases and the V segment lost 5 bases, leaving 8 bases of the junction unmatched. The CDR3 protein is CASSTHRGLNTEAFF. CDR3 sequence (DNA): TGTGCCAGCAGCACACACAGGGGTTTAAACACTGAAGCTTTCTTT.

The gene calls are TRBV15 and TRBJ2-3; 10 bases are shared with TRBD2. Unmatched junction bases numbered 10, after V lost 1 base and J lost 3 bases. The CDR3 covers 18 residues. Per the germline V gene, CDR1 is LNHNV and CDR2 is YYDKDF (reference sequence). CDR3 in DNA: TGTGCCACCAGCAGAGGGATTAAAGCGGGAGGGCTGACAGATACGCAGTATTTT. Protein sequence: CATSRGIKAGGLTDTQYF.

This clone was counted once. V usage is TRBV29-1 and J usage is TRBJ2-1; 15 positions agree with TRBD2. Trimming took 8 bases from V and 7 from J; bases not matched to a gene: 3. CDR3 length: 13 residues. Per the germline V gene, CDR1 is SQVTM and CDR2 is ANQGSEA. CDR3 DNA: TGCAGCTCAGGGACTAGCGGGAGGAATGAGCAGTTCTTC. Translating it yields CSSGTSGRNEQFF.

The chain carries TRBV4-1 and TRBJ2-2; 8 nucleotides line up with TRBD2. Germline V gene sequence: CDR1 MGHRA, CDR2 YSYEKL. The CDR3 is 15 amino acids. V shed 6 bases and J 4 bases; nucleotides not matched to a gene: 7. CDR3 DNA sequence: TGCGCCAGCAGTCCTAGCGGGTGGGGCACCGGGGAGCTGTTTTTT. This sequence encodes CASSPSGWGTGELFF.